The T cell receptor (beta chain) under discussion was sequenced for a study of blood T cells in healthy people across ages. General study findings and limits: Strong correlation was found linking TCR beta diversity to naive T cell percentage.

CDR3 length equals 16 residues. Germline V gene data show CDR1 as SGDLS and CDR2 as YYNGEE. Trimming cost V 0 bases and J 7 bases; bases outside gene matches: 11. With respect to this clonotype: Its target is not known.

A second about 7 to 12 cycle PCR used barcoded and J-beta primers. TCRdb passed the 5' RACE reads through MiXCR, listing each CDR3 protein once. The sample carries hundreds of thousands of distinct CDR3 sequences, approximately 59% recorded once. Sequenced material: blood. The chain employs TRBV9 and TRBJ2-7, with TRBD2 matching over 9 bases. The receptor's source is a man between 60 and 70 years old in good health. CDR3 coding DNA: TGTGCCAGCAGCGTAGCCCCCGGGACTAGCAGCAATGAGCAGTACTTC. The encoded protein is CASSVAPGTSSNEQYF.